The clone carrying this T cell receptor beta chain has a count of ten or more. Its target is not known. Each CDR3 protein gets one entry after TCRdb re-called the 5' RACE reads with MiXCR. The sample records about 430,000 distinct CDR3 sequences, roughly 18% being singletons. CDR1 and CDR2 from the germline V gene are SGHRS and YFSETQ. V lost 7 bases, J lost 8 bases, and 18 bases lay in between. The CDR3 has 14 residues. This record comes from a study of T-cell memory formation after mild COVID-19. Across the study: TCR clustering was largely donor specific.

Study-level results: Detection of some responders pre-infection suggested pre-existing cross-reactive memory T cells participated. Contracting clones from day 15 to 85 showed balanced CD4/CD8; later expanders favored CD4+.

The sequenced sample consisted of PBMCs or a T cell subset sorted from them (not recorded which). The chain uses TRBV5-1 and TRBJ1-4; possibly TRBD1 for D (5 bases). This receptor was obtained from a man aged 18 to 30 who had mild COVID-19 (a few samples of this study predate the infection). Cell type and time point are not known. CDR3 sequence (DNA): TGCGCCAGCGCGACGGGGCAGGGCAACGAAAAACTGTTTTTT. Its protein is CASATGQGNEKLFF. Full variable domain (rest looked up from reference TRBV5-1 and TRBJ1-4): KAGVTQTPRYLIKTRGQQVTLSCSPISGHRSVSWYQQTPGQGLQFLFEYFSETQRNKGNFPGRFSGRQFSNSRSEMNVSTLELGDSALYLCASATGQGNEKLFFGSGTQLSVL.